Presented here are 14 T cell receptor beta chains from one specimen sequenced in a study of T cell responses to AZD1222 COVID-19 vaccine. The data were produced by immunoSEQ multiplex PCR, yet TCRdb's version contains in-frame clones alone and is incomplete. The sample contains 140,000 or so clones, about 91% of which appear only once. This material consisted of peripheral blood, taken on day 0 of AZD1222 vaccination. The receptors shown here come from an adult in good health.

V and J are TRBV6-5 and TRBJ1-3, with TRBD1 as a possible D gene (5 bases). CDR1 MNHEY and CDR2 SVGAGI come from the germline V gene. CDR3 length: 15 residues. Trimming removed 0 bases from V and 4 bases from J, with 10 bases in between. CDR3 in amino acids: CASSYSGTVGNTIYF. The CDR3 nucleotides are TGTGCCAGCAGTTACTCGGGGACGGTGGGAAACACCATATATTTT.

V gene TRBV7-2 combines with J gene TRBJ1-3, with D perhaps matching TRBD1 (6 bases). The CDR3 runs to 14 residues. The V gene's germline CDR1 is SGHTA and CDR2 FQGNSA. Between the trimmed V and J ends, which lost 6 bases and 4 bases, there was a span of 13 bases. The CDR3 sequence is CASSPQGSGNTIYF. The CDR3 DNA reads as TGTGCCAGCAGTCCACAGGGCTCCGGAAACACCATATATTTT.

The CDR3 sequence: CASSLVVGGGSGANVLTF. CDR3 sequence (DNA): TGTGCCAGCAGCTTAGTAGTGGGCGGGGGCTCTGGGGCCAACGTCCTGACTTTC. The chain is built from TRBV7-2 and TRBJ2-6; 7 nucleotides line up with TRBD2. J was trimmed by 0 bases and V by 1 base; bases with no gene match: 6. The CDR3 runs to 18 residues. Germline lookup yields CDR1 SGHTA and CDR2 FQGNSA.

This clone appeared once. The rearrangement uses TRBV3-1 (or the pseudogene TRBV3-2) and TRBJ1-1, with D maybe TRBD1 (6 bases). The CDR3 is 15 residues long. Trimming removed 4 bases from V and 4 bases from J, with 16 bases in between. CDR1 and CDR2 from the germline V gene are LGHDT and YNNKEL (reference sequence). The CDR3 DNA sequence: TGTGCCAGCAGCCTCGGCACCCAAGGGGGCACTGAAGCTTTCTTT. Translating gives CASSLGTQGGTEAFF.

The chain carries TRBV6-5 and TRBJ2-7, with no clear D. V was trimmed by 0 bases and J by 5 bases, leaving 11 bases between them. The germline gives CDR1 MNHEY, CDR2 SVGAGI. This CDR3 is 14 amino acids long. CDR3 sequence (DNA): TGTGCCAGCAGTTACTCGACTTTTCCCGACGAGCAGTACTTC. Translation gives CASSYSTFPDEQYF.

This rearrangement joins TRBV14 to TRBJ2-3; D is ambiguous. V lost 4 bases and J 6 bases, leaving 11 bases between the germline ends. The length of the CDR3 is 13 residues. The germline V gene has CDR1 SGHDN and CDR2 FVKESK. CDR3 region: CASSLQSWDTQYF. For the CDR3, the DNA is TGTGCCAGCAGCCTCCAGTCTTGGGATACGCAGTATTTT.

This chain joins TRBV7-6 and TRBJ1-1; D is ambiguous. The germline V and J ends were trimmed by 5 bases and 3 bases, with 13 bases remaining between them. Per the germline V gene, CDR1 is SGHVS and CDR2 is FNYEAQ. The CDR3 has 14 residues. The CDR3 protein is CASSPRLDYTEAFF. The CDR3 nucleotides read TGTGCCAGCAGCCCCCGGTTAGACTACACTGAAGCTTTCTTT.

The chain recombines TRBV24-1 with TRBJ1-1; D is ambiguous. Per the germline V gene, CDR1 is KGHDR and CDR2 is SFDVKD. CDR3 size: 14 residues. The V gene lost 1 base and the J gene lost 0 bases, with 5 bases spanning the gap. Here the CDR3 reads CATSDLSLNTEAFF. The DNA of the CDR3 is TGTGCCACCAGTGATTTATCCCTGAACACTGAAGCTTTCTTT.

As for this clone: At one end the junction does not follow the germline gene, possibly because of a read error. V and J are TRBV11-2 and TRBJ1-2; 7 bases line up with TRBD1. The CDR3 length is 12 residues. Per the germline V gene, CDR1 is SGHAT and CDR2 is FQNNGV. The CDR3 here is CASSQWDSPIAF. CDR3 bases: TGTGCCAGCAGCCAATGGGACAGCCCCATCGCCTTC.

The chain is built from TRBV6-2 or TRBV6-3 and TRBJ1-4, with 10 positions matching TRBD1. The CDR3 length is 15 residues. Germline CDR1 MNHEY, CDR2 SVGEGT. Losses at the gene ends were 2 bases for V and 8 bases for J; bases not matched to a gene: 5. The CDR3 here is CASSYEDRGGEKLFF. For the CDR3, the DNA is TGTGCCAGCAGTTACGAGGACAGGGGGGGAGAAAAACTGTTTTTT.

The chain joins TRBV6-5 to TRBJ2-3; 8 bases line up with TRBD2. Germline-derived CDR1 and CDR2 are MNHEY and SVGAGI. The V gene end was trimmed by 6 bases and the J gene end by 2 bases; junction bases not matched to a gene: 7. This CDR3 has 15 residues. DNA for the CDR3: TGTGCCAGCAGGTCGCCGGGGGGGCACACAGATACGCAGTATTTT. It yields the protein CASRSPGGHTDTQYF.

This chain uses TRBV5-1 with TRBJ2-3; D is possibly TRBD2 (6 bases). V was trimmed by 1 base and J by 1 base, leaving 10 bases between them. CDR3 length: 15 amino acids. Germline values: CDR1 SGHRS, CDR2 YFSETQ. The CDR3: CASSLSGRGTDTQYF. CDR3 sequence (DNA): TGCGCCAGCAGCTTGAGCGGGCGGGGCACAGATACGCAGTATTTT.

The chain uses TRBV5-4 and TRBJ2-6; 16 bases line up with TRBD2. The V gene end was trimmed by 4 bases and the J gene end by 3 bases; junction bases not matched to a gene: 7. In germline, CDR1 is SGHNT, CDR2 YYREEE (reference sequence). CDR3 size: 19 residues. The CDR3 bases are TGTGCCAGCAGCCAGGGACTAGCGGGGGGGCTATATGGGGCCAACGTCCTGACTTTC. It translates to CASSQGLAGGLYGANVLTF.

V and J are TRBV5-5 and TRBJ1-2, with 9 bases matching TRBD1. The V segment lost 4 bases and the J segment 8 bases; nucleotides outside the gene matches: 6. There are 13 residues in the CDR3. In germline, CDR1 is SGHKS, CDR2 YYEKEE (reference sequence). CDR3 in DNA: TGTGCCAGCAGCCTGACAGGGGGGTTAGGCTACACCTTC. Its translation is CASSLTGGLGYTF.